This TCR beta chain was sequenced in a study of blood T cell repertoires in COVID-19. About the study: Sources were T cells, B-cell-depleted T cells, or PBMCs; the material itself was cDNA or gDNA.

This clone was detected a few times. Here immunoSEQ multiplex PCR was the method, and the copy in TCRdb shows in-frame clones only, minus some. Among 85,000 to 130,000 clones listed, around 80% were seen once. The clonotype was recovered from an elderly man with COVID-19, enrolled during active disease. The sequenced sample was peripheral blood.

DNA for the CDR3: TGTGCCAGCAGTAGGGAGGGCGAATATCAGCCCCAGCATTTT. Its translation is CASSREGEYQPQHF. This rearrangement joins TRBV28 to TRBJ1-5; no definite D call. This CDR3 is built from 14 residues. V was clipped by 5 bases and J by 5 bases, with 13 bases between them. Per germline, CDR1 MDHEN and CDR2 SYDVKM. The whole variable domain, filled in from reference TRBV28 and TRBJ1-5, reads DVKVTQSSRYLVKRTGEKVFLECVQDMDHENMFWYRQDPGLGLRLIYFSYDVKMKEKGDIPEGYSVSREKKERFSLILESASTNQTSMYLCASSREGEYQPQHFGDGTRLSIL.